This is a list of T cell receptor beta chains from one sample in a study of T-cell memory formation after mild COVID-19. TCRdb fed the 5' RACE reads into MiXCR, producing one record per CDR3 protein. The sample carries about 14,000 distinct CDR3 sequences, roughly 19% recorded once. The sequencing input was PBMCs or a T cell subset sorted from them (not recorded which). Receptors were obtained from an adult woman who had mild COVID-19 (a few samples of this study predate the infection). Cell type and time point are not known. CDR3s include the opening cysteine and the closing phenylalanine or tryptophan. The D gene is left open where the match is weak. Rows may omit the clone size; those that give it use once, few, many or a size class.

j_call v_call clone_size cdr3_length d_call cdr3_nt cdr3_aa
TRBJ2-3 TRBV20-1 - 15 - TGCAGTGCTACTTGTAGGGGGGAGGAGGCAGATACGCAGTATTTT CSATCRGEEADTQYF
TRBJ1-1 TRBV19 many 14 - TGTGCCAGTAGTTCCCCCGAATCGACGACTGAAGCTTTCTTT CASSSPESTTEAFF
TRBJ1-5 TRBV3-1 many 14 - TGTGCCAGCAGCCAAGATGTGGGATATCAGCCCCAGCATTTT CASSQDVGYQPQHF
TRBJ1-4 TRBV12-3/TRBV12-4 many 11 - TGTGCCAGCAGTTTGGGGGGTATGGTGTTTTTT CASSLGGMVFF
TRBJ2-5 TRBV4-1 many 14 TRBD2 TGCGCCAGCAGCCAAGGGACTAGCACAGAGACCCAGTACTTC CASSQGTSTETQYF
TRBJ2-3 TRBV19 many 14 - TGTGCCAGTAGTCCCTCGGGGGAAACAGATACGCAGTATTTT CASSPSGETDTQYF
TRBJ1-2 TRBV29-1 - 11 - TGCAGCGTTGAAGTAGGGTTTGGCTACACCTTC CSVEVGFGYTF
TRBJ1-5 TRBV13 many 14 - TGTGCCAGCAGCAACCGGGCGTACAATCAGCCCCAGCATTTT CASSNRAYNQPQHF
TRBJ2-5 TRBV12-3/TRBV12-4 many 15 TRBD2 TGTGCCAGCAGTTTTAGCGGGGGGGTACACGAGACCCAGTACTTC CASSFSGGVHETQYF
TRBJ2-1 TRBV12-3/TRBV12-4 many 15 TRBD2 TGTGCCAGCAGGGTTAGCGGGGGGGCACACAATGAGCAGTTCTTC CASRVSGGAHNEQFF